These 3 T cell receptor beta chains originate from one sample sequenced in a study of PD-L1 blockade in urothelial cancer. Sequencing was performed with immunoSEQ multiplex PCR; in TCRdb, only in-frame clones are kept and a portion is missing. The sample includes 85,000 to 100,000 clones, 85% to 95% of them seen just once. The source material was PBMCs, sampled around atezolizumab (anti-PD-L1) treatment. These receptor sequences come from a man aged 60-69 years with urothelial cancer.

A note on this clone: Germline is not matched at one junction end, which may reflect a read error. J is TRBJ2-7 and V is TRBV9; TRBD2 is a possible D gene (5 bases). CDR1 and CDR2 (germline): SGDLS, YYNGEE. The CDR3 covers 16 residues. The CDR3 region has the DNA TGTGCCAGCAGCGTAGGCCCCGGGGAGAGCTCCTACGAACAGTACTTC. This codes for CASSVGPGESSYEQYF.

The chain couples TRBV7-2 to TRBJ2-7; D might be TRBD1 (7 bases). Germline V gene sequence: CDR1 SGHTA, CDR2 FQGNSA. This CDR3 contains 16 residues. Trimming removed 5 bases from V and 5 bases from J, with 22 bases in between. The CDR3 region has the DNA TGTGCCAGCAGCCCAAGGCGCCGGCAGGGGGGACACGAGCAGTACTTC. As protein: CASSPRRRQGGHEQYF. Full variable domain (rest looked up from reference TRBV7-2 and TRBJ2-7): GAGVSQSPSNKVTEKGKDVELRCDPISGHTALYWYRQSLGQGLEFLIYFQGNSAPDKSGLPSDRFSAERTGGSVSTLTIQRTQQEDSAVYLCASSPRRRQGGHEQYFGPGTRLTVT.

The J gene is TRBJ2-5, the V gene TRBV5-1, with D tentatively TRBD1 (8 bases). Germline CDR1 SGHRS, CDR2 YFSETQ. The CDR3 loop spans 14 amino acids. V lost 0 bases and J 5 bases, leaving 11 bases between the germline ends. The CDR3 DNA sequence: TGCGCCAGCAGCTTGGTACAGGGGGGGGAGACCCAGTACTTC. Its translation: CASSLVQGGETQYF.